These 6 T cell receptor beta chains came from one sample sequenced in a study of T cells after yellow fever vaccination. Each CDR3 protein is one row after TCRdb ran MiXCR on the 5' RACE reads. The sample lists 200,000 to 300,000 distinct CDR3 sequences; 13% were seen once. The starting material was CD4+ T cells sorted from PBMCs, obtained 45 days after the yellow fever booster vaccination. The receptors come from a man aged 30 to 45 who received the YFV17D yellow fever vaccine.

This clonotype appeared a few times. The rearrangement links TRBV30 to TRBJ1-5, with 8 bases that match TRBD1. There are 13 residues in the CDR3. CDR1 and CDR2 (germline): GTSNPN, SVGIG (reference sequence). The trim removed 0 bases at V and 6 bases at J, leaving 1 base unmatched. The CDR3 loop reads CAWSVQGGQPQHF. The CDR3 DNA follows: TGTGCCTGGAGTGTACAGGGGGGTCAGCCCCAGCATTTT.

This clonotype showed up just a few times. The V call is TRBV7-8, the J call TRBJ2-1; D unclear. Trimming removed 3 bases from V and 0 bases from J, with 9 bases in between. Germline CDR1 reads SGHVS; CDR2 reads FQNEAQ. The CDR3 contains 15 residues. The chain's CDR3 is CASSFSSASYNEQFF. In nucleotides, the CDR3 is TGTGCCAGCAGCTTTAGTAGTGCCTCCTACAATGAGCAGTTCTTC.

This clonotype was seen a few times. The chain recombines TRBV12-3 or TRBV12-4 with TRBJ2-1; D remains unclear. V lost 5 bases and J lost 9, with 14 bases in between. The CDR3 is 13 amino acids. CDR3 region: CASSPISWGEQFF. The CDR3 DNA follows: TGTGCCAGCAGTCCTATATCCTGGGGTGAGCAGTTCTTC.

V usage is TRBV20-1 and J usage is TRBJ1-5; 9 bases line up with TRBD1. CDR1 and CDR2 from the germline V gene are DFQATT and SNEGSKA (reference sequence). The length of the CDR3 is 14 residues. V was pared by 6 bases and J by 8 bases, with 11 bases of the junction left unmatched. The CDR3 bases are TGCAGTGCGATTCGGGACAGGGTTCTGGAGCCCCAGCATTTT. As protein: CSAIRDRVLEPQHF.

The genes are TRBV5-1 and TRBJ2-7; 9 nucleotides line up with TRBD2. This CDR3 region has 19 residues. The germline gives CDR1 SGHRS, CDR2 YFSETQ. After removal of 0 bases from V and 4 bases from J, the junction contained 17 bases not matched to a gene. The CDR3 reads CASSLDKGGRAGGRYEQYF. CDR3 DNA sequence: TGCGCCAGCAGCTTGGACAAAGGGGGTAGAGCGGGAGGCCGATACGAGCAGTACTTC.

This clonotype has just a few counts. J is TRBJ2-1 and V is TRBV3-1; D is uncertain. V was pared by 1 base and J by 4 bases, with 8 bases between. Germline V gene lookup returns CDR1 LGHDT and CDR2 YNNKEL (reference sequence). This CDR3 contains 14 residues. The CDR3 sequence: CASSQVGRYNEQFF. The CDR3 bases are TGTGCCAGCAGCCAAGTTGGCCGATACAATGAGCAGTTCTTC.